Sequencing of this TCR beta chain was carried out in a study of OX40 agonist ivuxolimab in advanced cancers. Clones were read by immunoSEQ multiplex PCR, and TCRdb kept only the in-frame ones, dropping some. The profile shows more than 65,000 clones, around 85% of them singletons. The V and J ends lost 0 bases and 7 bases respectively, with 6 bases between them. The CDR3 has 12 amino acids. Germline loops: CDR1 LNHDA, CDR2 SQIVND (reference sequence). This receptor was taken from an adult with an advanced solid tumor such as melanoma, head and neck, liver or kidney cancer. This chain connects TRBV19 to TRBJ1-2; no reliable D call. Material: CD4+ or CD8+ T cells sorted from blood, obtained in a trial of the OX40 agonist ivuxolimab. DNA for the CDR3: TGTGCCAGTAGTATAGAAGGACGTGGCTACACCTTC. Residues: CASSIEGRGYTF.